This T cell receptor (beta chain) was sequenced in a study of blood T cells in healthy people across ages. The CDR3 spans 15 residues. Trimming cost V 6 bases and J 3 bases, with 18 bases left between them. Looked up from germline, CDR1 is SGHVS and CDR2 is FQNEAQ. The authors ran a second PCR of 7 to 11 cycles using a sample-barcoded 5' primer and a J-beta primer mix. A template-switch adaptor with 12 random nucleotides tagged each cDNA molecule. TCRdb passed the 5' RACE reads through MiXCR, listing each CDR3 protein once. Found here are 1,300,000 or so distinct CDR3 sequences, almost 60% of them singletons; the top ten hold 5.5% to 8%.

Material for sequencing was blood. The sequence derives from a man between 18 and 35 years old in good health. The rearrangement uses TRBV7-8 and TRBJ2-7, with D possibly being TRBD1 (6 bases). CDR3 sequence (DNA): TGTGCCAGCAGTCTCGCCCCACGGGACAACTACGAGCAGTACTTC. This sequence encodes CASSLAPRDNYEQYF.